This T cell receptor beta chain was found in a study of graft-versus-host responses after intestinal transplantation. Sequencing used immunoSEQ multiplex PCR; TCRdb keeps in-frame clones, though not all of them. The repertoire consists of some 18,000 clones, with 38% occurring once and the leading ten covering approximately 0.84%. This clone was picked up a small number of times. The CDR3 loop spans 13 amino acids. Deletions cut 3 bases from V and 8 bases from J, with 11 bases between. Per germline, CDR1 ENHRY and CDR2 SYGVKD. Irradiated, violet-dye-labeled stimulators (approximately 200,000) were plated alongside approximately 200,000 CFSE-labeled responders. Sorting after the reaction isolated proliferating CFSE-low CD3+CD4+ and CD3+CD8+ responders.

The chain is built from TRBV10-3 and TRBJ2-4; D possibly corresponds to TRBD1 (5 bases). This receptor was obtained from a human patient who received an intestinal transplant. This specimen consisted of alloreactive CD4+ T cells from a mixed lymphocyte reaction culture, obtained before intestinal transplant. The subset was: CFSE-low proliferating T cells sorted from roughly 6-day pre-transplant mixed lymphocyte reaction (GvH or HvG direction). For the CDR3, the DNA is TGTGCCATCAGTGACAAGGGGTGGGACATTCAGTACTTC. Translating it yields CAISDKGWDIQYF.